What follows are 27 T cell receptor beta chains derived from one specimen sequenced in a study of shared T cell receptors in the human thymus. Profiled with immunoSEQ multiplex PCR; TCRdb holds only in-frame clones, not every one. The table records some 700,000 clones, 70% to 90% of them present only once. The sample was also linked to a second study, of human thymus T cells.

Sequences were obtained from thymocytes. The receptors derive from a girl under three years old with a congenital heart defect.

The rearrangement uses TRBV19 and TRBJ2-7, with a tentative D call TRBD1 (5 bases). The CDR3 consists of 14 residues. V was pared by 8 bases and J by 3 bases, with 17 bases between. The V gene's germline CDR1 is LNHDA and CDR2 SQIVND (reference sequence). CDR3 in DNA: TGTGCCAGTTCTACTCCCGACAGACACTACGAGCAGTACTTC. Its translation: CASSTPDRHYEQYF. The variable domain in full, with the rest retrieved from reference TRBV19 and TRBJ2-7, is DGGITQSPKYLFRKEGQNVTLSCEQNLNHDAMYWYRQDPGQGLRLIYYSQIVNDFQKGDIAEGYSVSREKKESFPLTVTSAQKNPTAFYLCASSTPDRHYEQYFGPGTRLTVT.

This chain uses TRBV30 with TRBJ1-4; TRBD1 matches at 8 bases. Germline values: CDR1 GTSNPN, CDR2 SVGIG (reference sequence). This CDR3 is 16 amino acids long. Trimming cost V 7 bases and J 5 bases; bases outside gene matches: 15. CDR3 loop: CAYEDRDNGGNEKLFF. The CDR3 nucleotides read TGTGCCTACGAGGACAGGGACAACGGGGGAAATGAAAAACTGTTTTTT.

This sequence joins TRBV28 and TRBJ1-2, with 8 bases aligning to TRBD1. The germline CDR1 and CDR2 sequences are MDHEN and SYDVKM. The CDR3 consists of 14 residues. The ends lost 2 bases at V and 4 bases at J; junction bases unmatched: 3. CDR3 bases: TGTGCCAGCAGTTTAACAGGGGGATCCTATGGCTACACCTTC. It translates to CASSLTGGSYGYTF.

This sequence joins TRBV29-1 and TRBJ1-3; D uncertain. Per the germline V gene, CDR1 is SQVTM and CDR2 is ANQGSEA. V dropped 8 bases and J dropped 0 bases, with 14 bases sitting between them. The CDR3 extends over 14 amino acids. The CDR3, as DNA: TGCAGCCCATCTGCGGAGAGCTCTGGAAACACCATATATTTT. Residues: CSPSAESSGNTIYF. The variable domain in full, with the rest retrieved from reference TRBV29-1 and TRBJ1-3, is SAVISQKPSRDICQRGTSLTIQCQVDSQVTMMFWYRQQPGQSLTLIATANQGSEATYESGFVIDKFPISRPNLTFSTLTVSNMSPEDSSIYLCSPSAESSGNTIYFGEGSWLTVV.

This chain connects TRBV4-1 to TRBJ2-7; 10 bases match TRBD1. The CDR3 loop spans 17 amino acids. CDR1 is MGHRA and CDR2 is YSYEKL in the germline V gene. Trimming at V came to 0 bases and at J to 6 bases, leaving 11 bases not matched to a gene. The CDR3 spells CASSQDPEGTGVGEQYF. The CDR3 region has the DNA TGCGCCAGCAGCCAAGACCCGGAAGGGACAGGGGTGGGCGAGCAGTACTTC.

The CDR3 coding sequence is TGTGCCAGCAGTCCGACCCCCGGGACTAGCGGACACTACGAGCAGTACTTC. Its translation is CASSPTPGTSGHYEQYF. The V gene is TRBV27, the J gene TRBJ2-7; 11 bases agree with TRBD2. The V segment lost 5 bases and the J segment 3 bases; nucleotides outside the gene matches: 12. Germline CDR1 reads MNHEY; CDR2 reads SMNVEV (reference sequence). The CDR3 has 17 residues.

J is TRBJ2-1 and V is TRBV29-1, with a tentative D call TRBD1 (7 bases). The germline gives CDR1 SQVTM, CDR2 ANQGSEA. Trimming took off 6 bases at V and 8 bases at J, with 14 bases between the two ends. The CDR3 is 12 residues long. CDR3 residues: CSVPGGGYEQFF. Here the CDR3 DNA reads TGCAGCGTCCCCGGAGGGGGCTATGAGCAGTTCTTC.

This clone has a handful of counts. The chain employs TRBV28 and TRBJ1-2; 9 positions agree with TRBD1. CDR1 MDHEN and CDR2 SYDVKM come from the germline V gene. Trimming took 3 bases from V and 8 from J; bases not matched to a gene: 16. This CDR3 contains 17 residues. The chain's CDR3 is CASSFEDRGTKSQGYTF. The CDR3 nucleotides are TGTGCCAGCAGTTTTGAGGACAGGGGAACCAAAAGTCAAGGCTACACCTTC.

The V call is TRBV30, the J call TRBJ1-6; D remains ambiguous. Per the germline V gene, CDR1 is GTSNPN and CDR2 is SVGIG (reference sequence). Trimming left V 0 bases short and J 6 bases short, with 18 bases between. The CDR3 covers 17 residues. The CDR3 region is CAWSVREVARANSPLHF. CDR3 nucleotide sequence: TGTGCCTGGAGTGTAAGGGAGGTCGCTCGAGCTAATTCACCCCTCCACTTT.

The chain recombines TRBV19 with TRBJ2-7; 8 bases align to TRBD2. CDR1 is LNHDA and CDR2 is SQIVND in the germline V gene (reference sequence). The trim removed 8 bases at V and 4 bases at J, leaving 1 base unmatched. The CDR3 runs to 11 residues. CDR3 region: CASRLAYEQYF. The CDR3 coding sequence is TGTGCCAGTCGACTAGCGTACGAGCAGTACTTC.

The chain has TRBV28 and TRBJ1-1, with a possible D match to TRBD1 (6 bases). The CDR3 consists of 14 residues. V lost 2 bases, J lost 6 bases, and 13 bases lay in between. CDR1 and CDR2 from the germline V gene are MDHEN and SYDVKM. As DNA, the CDR3 is TGTGCCAGCAGTTTAAACAGGGTAGGGGCTGAAGCTTTCTTT. Translating gives CASSLNRVGAEAFF.

V gene TRBV21-1 combines with J gene TRBJ1-3; the DNA was not compared with TRBD1, the D call given in the table. TRBV21-1 is a documented pseudogene. The CDR3 has 18 amino acids. CDR3 in amino acids: CASSKGEDRFLAGNTIYF. The CDR3 DNA reads as TGTGCCAGCAGCAAAGGTGAAGACAGGTTTTTGGCTGGAAACACCATATATTTT.

The J gene is TRBJ1-1, the V gene TRBV6-1; D perhaps matches TRBD1 (5 bases). This CDR3 contains 17 residues. Per germline, CDR1 MNHNS and CDR2 SASEGT. Trimming took 2 bases from V and 3 from J, leaving 19 bases between them. The CDR3 DNA follows: TGTGCCAGCAGTGAACGGCCGGGGCCTCCGGGGGACACTGAAGCTTTCTTT. It encodes CASSERPGPPGDTEAFF.

V usage is TRBV5-1 and J usage is TRBJ1-1; perhaps TRBD1 as D (6 bases). Germline CDR1 and CDR2: SGHRS and YFSETQ. This CDR3 has 18 residues. V dropped 3 bases and J dropped 7 bases, with 28 bases sitting between them. This chain's CDR3 is CASSSKSPRQVWPNEAFF. The CDR3 DNA sequence: TGCGCCAGCAGCTCCAAATCTCCCCGACAGGTCTGGCCCAATGAAGCTTTCTTT.

This clone was seen a handful of times. The J gene is TRBJ2-6, the V gene TRBV5-4; weak D call: TRBD1 (6 bases). The CDR3 is made up of 17 amino acids. The germline V gene has CDR1 SGHNT and CDR2 YYREEE (reference sequence). With 8 bases removed from V and 0 bases from J, the gap between germline ends came to 18 bases. The CDR3 spells CASVRTVNDSGANVLTF. Written as DNA, the CDR3 is TGTGCCAGTGTGAGGACAGTTAACGACTCTGGGGCCAACGTCCTGACTTTC.

The rearrangement links TRBV6-1 to TRBJ2-2, with TRBD1 matching 7 bases. This CDR3 comprises 20 residues. V gave up 1 base and J gave up 0 bases; unmatched junction bases: 14. Germline CDR1 is MNHNS and CDR2 is SASEGT. In DNA form, the CDR3 reads TGTGCCAGCAGTGAAGAGATGTCGGGCAGGGGGTTCGCGAACACCGGGGAGCTGTTTTTT. Translated, it gives CASSEEMSGRGFANTGELFF.

The chain recombines TRBV5-4 with TRBJ2-2; 8 nucleotides match TRBD2. CDR1 is SGHNT and CDR2 is YYREEE in the germline V gene (reference sequence). J gave up 4 bases and V 5 bases, and 10 bases lay outside the gene matches. The length of the CDR3 is 16 residues. CDR3 coding DNA: TGTGCCAGCAGGCGACTAGCGAGTCCCTTCACCGGGGAGCTGTTTTTT. Protein: CASRRLASPFTGELFF.

V is TRBV6-5 and J is TRBJ2-7; D possibly corresponds to TRBD2 (6 bases). Germline assignment: CDR1 MNHEY and CDR2 SVGAGI. The CDR3 contains 14 residues. The V end lost 0 bases, the J end lost 2 bases, and 8 bases lay between the germline ends. The CDR3: CASSYSEGPYEQYF. The DNA of the CDR3 is TGTGCCAGCAGTTACTCGGAGGGACCCTACGAGCAGTACTTC.

The V gene is TRBV5-1, the J gene TRBJ2-7; perhaps TRBD1 as D (6 bases). V was shortened by 1 base and J by 1 base, with 12 bases between the two germline ends. CDR3 length: 15 amino acids. Germline V gene sequence: CDR1 SGHRS, CDR2 YFSETQ. The CDR3 region is CASSLRTAISYEQYF. CDR3 coding DNA: TGCGCCAGCAGCTTGAGGACAGCAATTTCCTACGAGCAGTACTTC. Full variable domain (missing parts from reference TRBV5-1 and TRBJ2-7): KAGVTQTPRYLIKTRGQQVTLSCSPISGHRSVSWYQQTPGQGLQFLFEYFSETQRNKGNFPGRFSGRQFSNSRSEMNVSTLELGDSALYLCASSLRTAISYEQYFGPGTRLTVT.

The rearrangement joins TRBV20-1 to TRBJ2-5; TRBD1 might be the D (5 bases). Germline loops: CDR1 DFQATT, CDR2 SNEGSKA (reference sequence). CDR3 length: 11 amino acids. V dropped 6 bases and J dropped 7 bases, with 12 bases sitting between them. This chain's CDR3 is CSAKGKGTQYF. CDR3 DNA: TGCAGTGCCAAGGGGAAAGGGACCCAGTACTTC.

The rearrangement uses TRBV6-5 and TRBJ2-1, with D possibly matching TRBD1 (6 bases). Germline CDR1 reads MNHEY; CDR2 reads SVGAGI. Trimming shortened V by 0 bases and J by 12 bases, and 18 bases separated the two germline ends. The CDR3 has 15 residues. Here the CDR3 DNA reads TGTGCCAGCAGTTACTCGAGTCAGGGGTCTTCCGGGCAGTTCTTC. Protein: CASSYSSQGSSGQFF.

As to this clone: The conserved closing phenylalanine or tryptophan is absent in this CDR3, likely reflecting a read error. No DNA is shown, since the ends of the CDR3 on it are uncertain; the CDR3 is the one TCRdb lists. This chain uses TRBV6-1 with TRBJ2-7; the table calls TRBD1, which could not be checked here. Germline loops: CDR1 MNHNS, CDR2 SASEGT. The CDR3 has 13 amino acids, counting both end residues. The chain's CDR3 is CASSVHVGQDSRA.

The chain couples TRBV5-6 to TRBJ2-5; tentatively, D is TRBD1 (6 bases). V was clipped by 4 bases and J by 2 bases, with 12 bases between them. The germline CDR1 and CDR2 sequences are SGHDT and YYEEEE. This CDR3 is 14 amino acids long. The CDR3 sequence: CASSQGQRQETQYF. The CDR3 DNA sequence: TGTGCCAGCAGCCAAGGACAGCGACAAGAGACCCAGTACTTC.

The rearrangement joins TRBV6-6 to TRBJ2-7; 9 bases are a match to TRBD2. The J segment lost 2 bases and the V segment lost 8 bases, leaving 4 bases of the junction unmatched. Germline V gives CDR1 MNHNY, CDR2 SVGAGI (reference sequence). The length of the CDR3 is 13 residues. CDR3 nucleotides: TGTGCCAGCCAGCGGGGGGCCGCCTACGAGCAGTACTTC. It is translated as CASQRGAAYEQYF.

The chain has TRBV7-8 and TRBJ1-1, with 9 positions matching TRBD1. CDR3 size: 17 residues. The V gene end was trimmed by 3 bases and the J gene end by 1 base; junction bases not matched to a gene: 9. Looked up from germline, CDR1 is SGHVS and CDR2 is FQNEAQ. CDR3 residues: CASSFGFEGQGNTEAFF. The CDR3 bases are TGTGCCAGCAGCTTTGGTTTTGAGGGACAGGGGAACACTGAAGCTTTCTTT.

V is TRBV5-1 and J is TRBJ2-1; TRBD2 matches 12 bases. V trimming: 1 base; J trimming: 3 bases; junction bases outside the gene matches: 11. This CDR3 contains 19 residues. Germline V gene data show CDR1 as SGHRS and CDR2 as YFSETQ. The CDR3 is CASSLLPGRLAGDYNEQFF. In DNA form, the CDR3 reads TGCGCCAGCAGCTTGCTGCCGGGCCGACTAGCGGGGGACTACAATGAGCAGTTCTTC.

The CDR3 protein is CASTEGSTEAFF. The CDR3 DNA is TGTGCCAGCACGGAGGGTAGCACTGAAGCTTTCTTT. The chain recombines TRBV6-6 with TRBJ1-1; D ambiguous. In germline, CDR1 is MNHNY, CDR2 SVGAGI (reference sequence). The CDR3 consists of 12 residues. Trimming left V 7 bases short and J 4 bases short, with 10 bases between.